Listed below are T cell receptor beta chains from one sample, sequenced in a study of OX40 agonist ivuxolimab in advanced cancers. Clones were read by immunoSEQ multiplex PCR, and TCRdb kept only the in-frame ones, dropping some. The sample carries around 67,000 clones, approximately 90% recorded once. This specimen was CD4+ or CD8+ T cells sorted from blood, taken in a trial of the OX40 agonist ivuxolimab. Receptor source: an adult with an advanced solid tumor such as melanoma, head and neck, liver or kidney cancer. CDR3s include the opening cysteine and the closing phenylalanine or tryptophan. A D gene is named only where the DNA matches it firmly. Some rows have no size entry. The others give once, few or many, or a class for an expanded clone.

j_gene,d_gene,abundance,v_gene,CDR3aa,CDR3nt
TRBJ1-2,NA,NA,TRBV7-9,CASSLGRRGGYTF,TGTGCCAGCAGCTTAGGCAGAAGAGGAGGCTACACCTTC
TRBJ2-5,NA,NA,TRBV18,CASSPGHGQETQYF,TGTGCCAGTTCCCCGGGTCATGGGCAAGAGACCCAGTACTTC
TRBJ2-7,NA,NA,TRBV6-1,CASSEGREQYF,TGTGCCAGCAGTGAAGGACGGGAGCAGTACTTC
TRBJ2-7,TRBD1,NA,TRBV2,CASSPDRGSYEQYF,TGTGCCAGCAGTCCGGACAGGGGATCCTACGAGCAGTACTTC
TRBJ2-7,NA,NA,TRBV18,CASSPVSGEQYF,TGTGCCAGCTCACCTGTTAGCGGCGAGCAGTACTTC
TRBJ1-2,NA,few,TRBV6-5,CASSSPWGDYTF,TGTGCCAGCAGTTCTCCCTGGGGGGACTACACCTTC
TRBJ2-1,NA,once,TRBV2,CASSGRADSEHNNEQFF,TGTGCCAGCAGTGGGAGAGCCGACAGCGAGCATAATAATGAGCAGTTCTTC
TRBJ2-2,NA,NA,TRBV7-2,CASSTTWTGELFF,TGTGCCAGCAGTACCACTTGGACCGGGGAGCTGTTTTTT
TRBJ2-1,TRBD2,once,TRBV6-6,CASSFRIAGGNEQFF,TGTGCCAGCAGTTTTAGGATAGCGGGGGGCAATGAGCAGTTCTTC
TRBJ2-2,TRBD1,NA,TRBV19,CASSYLGTGITGELFF,TGTGCCAGTAGTTACCTCGGGACAGGGATCACCGGGGAGCTGTTTTTT
TRBJ2-1,TRBD1,NA,TRBV18,CASSPLGTGGNEQFF,TGTGCCAGCTCACCACTCGGGACAGGGGGGAATGAGCAGTTCTTC
TRBJ1-4,TRBD1,NA,TRBV19,CASSVRQGNNEKLFF,TGTGCCAGTAGTGTTCGACAGGGAAATAATGAAAAACTGTTTTTT
TRBJ2-5,NA,NA,TRBV9,CASSVGGGVETQYF,TGTGCCAGCAGCGTAGGAGGGGGGGTTGAGACCCAGTACTTC
TRBJ2-7,NA,NA,TRBV6-5,CASRPGARDEQYF,TGTGCCAGCAGACCCGGGGCTAGGGACGAGCAGTACTTC
TRBJ2-7,NA,NA,TRBV11-3,CASSHWSEGGLSYEQYF,TGTGCCAGCAGCCATTGGTCGGAGGGGGGCCTCTCCTACGAGCAGTACTTC
TRBJ2-5,TRBD2,NA,TRBV7-7,CASSSWEPGLAQGETQYF,TGTGCCAGCAGCTCTTGGGAGCCGGGACTAGCCCAGGGAGAGACCCAGTACTTC
TRBJ2-5,NA,NA,TRBV5-1,CASREGGEETQYF,TGCGCCAGCAGAGAGGGGGGAGAAGAGACCCAGTACTTC
TRBJ2-1,TRBD1,NA,TRBV19,CASSIATGVNEQFF,TGTGCCAGTAGTATAGCTACAGGGGTCAATGAGCAGTTCTTC
TRBJ1-5,TRBD1,NA,TRBV30,CAWSTGIANQPQHF,TGTGCCTGGTCGACAGGGATTGCCAATCAGCCCCAGCATTTT
TRBJ1-1,NA,NA,TRBV19,CASTIQGLGTEAFF,TGTGCCAGTACCATCCAGGGGCTTGGCACTGAAGCTTTCTTT
TRBJ1-2,TRBD1,NA,TRBV27,CASRGQGGGGYTF,TGTGCCAGCAGGGGGCAGGGGGGAGGTGGCTACACCTTC
TRBJ2-7,TRBD2,NA,TRBV5-1,CASSLALAGGPPYEQYF,TGCGCCAGCAGCTTGGCCTTAGCGGGGGGGCCCCCCTACGAGCAGTACTTC
TRBJ2-7,NA,once,TRBV19,CASKKDRNYEQYF,TGTGCCAGCAAAAAGGACAGAAACTACGAGCAGTACTTC
TRBJ2-7,NA,NA,TRBV6-5,CATRPQYF,TGTGCCACCAGGCCCCAGTACTTC
TRBJ2-7,TRBD1,NA,TRBV27,CASKRDRGYEQYF,TGTGCCAGCAAACGGGACAGGGGTTACGAGCAGTACTTC
TRBJ2-2,TRBD2,NA,TRBV19,CASSTHPSGRWGGELFF,TGTGCCAGTAGTACCCATCCTAGCGGGAGATGGGGCGGGGAGCTGTTTTTT
TRBJ1-2,NA,NA,TRBV2,CASSEANIFQGRNGDGYTF,TGTGCCAGCAGTGAAGCGAATATTTTCCAGGGGAGAAATGGGGATGGCTACACCTTC
TRBJ1-5,TRBD1,once,TRBV28,CASRNAGGSHQPQHF,TGTGCCAGCCGCAACGCAGGGGGTTCGCATCAGCCCCAGCATTTT
TRBJ2-3,TRBD2,NA,TRBV5-1,CASSRRTSGDTQYF,TGCGCCAGCAGCAGAAGGACTAGCGGGGATACGCAGTATTTT
TRBJ1-6,NA,NA,TRBV4-1,CASSPGRRGSSPLHF,TGCGCCAGCAGCCCGGGACGACGGGGATCATCACCCCTCCACTTT
TRBJ2-3,NA,NA,TRBV6-5,CASSSTADTQYF,TGTGCCAGCAGTTCGACGGCAGATACGCAGTATTTT
TRBJ1-5,TRBD1,NA,TRBV6-6,CASTLTGDPNQPQHF,TGTGCCAGCACGTTAACAGGGGACCCCAATCAGCCCCAGCATTTT
TRBJ1-6,NA,NA,TRBV7-2,CASSLGTVNSPLHF,TGTGCCAGCAGTTTGGGGACGGTGAATTCACCCCTCCACTTT
TRBJ2-7,TRBD2,NA,TRBV11-2,CASSLNPGLAGGYEQYF,TGTGCCAGCAGCTTAAACCCGGGACTAGCGGGAGGATACGAGCAGTACTTC
TRBJ2-2,NA,NA,TRBV21-1,CASSKASRKPGGRNTGELFF,TGTGCCAGCAGCAAAGCGTCCCGAAAACCGGGGGGGAGGAACACCGGGGAGCTGTTTTTT
TRBJ1-1,TRBD1,NA,TRBV11-2,CASSLIGTGTFEAFF,TGTGCCAGCAGCTTAATCGGGACAGGTACTTTTGAAGCTTTCTTT
TRBJ2-3,TRBD2,once,TRBV29-1,CSVETILAGRADTQYF,TGCAGCGTTGAGACGATTTTAGCGGGTCGGGCAGATACGCAGTATTTT